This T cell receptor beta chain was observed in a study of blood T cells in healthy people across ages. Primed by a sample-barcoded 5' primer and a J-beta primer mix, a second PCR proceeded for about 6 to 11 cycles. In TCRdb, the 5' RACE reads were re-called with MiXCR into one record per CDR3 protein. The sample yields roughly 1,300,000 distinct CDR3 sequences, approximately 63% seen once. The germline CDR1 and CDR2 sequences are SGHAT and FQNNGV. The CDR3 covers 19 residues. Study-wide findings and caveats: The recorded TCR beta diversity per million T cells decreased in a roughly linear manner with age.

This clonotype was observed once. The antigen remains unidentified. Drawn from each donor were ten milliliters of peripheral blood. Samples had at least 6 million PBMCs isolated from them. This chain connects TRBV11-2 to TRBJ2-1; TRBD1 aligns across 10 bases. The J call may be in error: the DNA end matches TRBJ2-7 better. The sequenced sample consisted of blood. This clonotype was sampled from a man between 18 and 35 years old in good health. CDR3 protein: CASSQDPGTGVSSYNEQYF. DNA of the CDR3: TGTGCCAGCAGCCAAGATCCCGGGACAGGGGTTTCCTCCTACAATGAGCAGTACTTC.